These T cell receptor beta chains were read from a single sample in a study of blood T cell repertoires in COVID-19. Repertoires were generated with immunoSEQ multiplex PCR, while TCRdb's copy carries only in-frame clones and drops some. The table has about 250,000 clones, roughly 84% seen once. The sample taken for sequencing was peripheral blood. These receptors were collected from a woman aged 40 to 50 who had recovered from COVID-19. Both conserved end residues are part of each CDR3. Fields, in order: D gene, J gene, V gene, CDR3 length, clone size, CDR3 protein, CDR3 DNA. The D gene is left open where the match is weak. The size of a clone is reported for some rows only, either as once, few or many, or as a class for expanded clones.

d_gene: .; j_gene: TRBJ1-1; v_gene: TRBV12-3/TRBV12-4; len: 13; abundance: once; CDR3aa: CASNIRVNTEAFF; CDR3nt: TGTGCCAGCAATATCAGGGTGAACACTGAAGCTTTCTTT
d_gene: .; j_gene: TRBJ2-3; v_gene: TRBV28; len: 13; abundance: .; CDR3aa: CASSPHSTDTQYF; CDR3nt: TGTGCCAGCAGTCCCCACTCTACAGATACGCAGTATTTT
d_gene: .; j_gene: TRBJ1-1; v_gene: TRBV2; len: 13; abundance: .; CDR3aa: CASTGGVNTEAFF; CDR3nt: TGTGCCAGCACGGGAGGAGTGAACACTGAAGCTTTCTTT
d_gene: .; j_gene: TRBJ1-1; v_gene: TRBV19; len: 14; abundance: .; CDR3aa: CASSIAGGNTEAFF; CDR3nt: TGTGCCAGTAGTATAGCCGGGGGGAACACTGAAGCTTTCTTT
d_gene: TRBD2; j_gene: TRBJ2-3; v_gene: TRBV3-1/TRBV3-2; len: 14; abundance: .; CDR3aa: CASSPWTSTDTQYF; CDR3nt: TGTGCCAGCAGCCCCTGGACTAGTACAGATACGCAGTATTTT
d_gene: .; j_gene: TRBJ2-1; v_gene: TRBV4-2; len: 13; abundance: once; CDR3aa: CASSQDRNNEQFF; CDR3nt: TGTGCCAGCAGCCAAGATAGAAACAATGAGCAGTTCTTC
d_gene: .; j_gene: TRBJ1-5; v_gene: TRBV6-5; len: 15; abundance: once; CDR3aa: CASSYSFTGNQPQHF; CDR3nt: TGTGCCAGCAGTTACTCGTTCACGGGCAATCAGCCCCAGCATTTT
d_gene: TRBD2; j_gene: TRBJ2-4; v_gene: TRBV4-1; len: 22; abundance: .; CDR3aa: CASSHPGPLAGAPSAAKNIQYF; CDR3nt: TGCGCCAGCAGCCACCCCGGACCTCTAGCGGGGGCTCCTTCGGCGGCCAAAAACATTCAGTACTTC
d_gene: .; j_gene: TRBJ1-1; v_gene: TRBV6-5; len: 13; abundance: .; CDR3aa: CASAGTEVTEAFF; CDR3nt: TGTGCCAGCGCCGGGACTGAGGTAACTGAAGCTTTCTTT
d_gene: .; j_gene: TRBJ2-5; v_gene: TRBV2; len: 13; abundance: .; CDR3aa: CASSEWRGETQYF; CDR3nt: TGTGCCAGCAGTGAATGGCGGGGAGAGACCCAGTACTTC
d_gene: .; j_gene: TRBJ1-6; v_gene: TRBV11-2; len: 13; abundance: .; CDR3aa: CASSFPRVGPLHF; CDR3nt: TGTGCCAGCAGCTTTCCCCGGGTCGGACCCCTCCACTTT
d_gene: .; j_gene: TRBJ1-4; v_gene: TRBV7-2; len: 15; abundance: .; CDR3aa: CASSPSGATNEKLFF; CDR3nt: TGTGCCAGCAGCCCCTCGGGAGCAACTAATGAAAAACTGTTTTTT
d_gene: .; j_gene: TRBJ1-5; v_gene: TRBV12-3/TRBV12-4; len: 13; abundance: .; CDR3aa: CASSGQSDQPQHF; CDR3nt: TGTGCCAGCAGTGGACAATCAGATCAGCCCCAGCATTTT